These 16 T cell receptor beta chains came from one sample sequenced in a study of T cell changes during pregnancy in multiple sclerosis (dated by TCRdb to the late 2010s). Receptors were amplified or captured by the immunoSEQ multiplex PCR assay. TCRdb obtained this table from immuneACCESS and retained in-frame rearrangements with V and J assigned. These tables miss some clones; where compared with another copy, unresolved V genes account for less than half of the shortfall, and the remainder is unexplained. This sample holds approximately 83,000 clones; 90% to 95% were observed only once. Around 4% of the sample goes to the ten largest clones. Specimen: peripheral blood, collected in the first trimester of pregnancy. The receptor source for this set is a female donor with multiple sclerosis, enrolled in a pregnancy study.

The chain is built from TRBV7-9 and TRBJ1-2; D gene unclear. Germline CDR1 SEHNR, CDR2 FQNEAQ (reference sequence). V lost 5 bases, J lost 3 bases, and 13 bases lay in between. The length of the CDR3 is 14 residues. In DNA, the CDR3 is TGTGCCAGCAGCCCTAGCGGGGTGGACTATGGCTACACCTTC. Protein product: CASSPSGVDYGYTF.

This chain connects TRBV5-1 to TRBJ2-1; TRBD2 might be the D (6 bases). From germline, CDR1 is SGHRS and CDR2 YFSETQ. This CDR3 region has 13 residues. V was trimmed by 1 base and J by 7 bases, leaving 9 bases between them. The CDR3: CASSLWTTNEQFF. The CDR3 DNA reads TGCGCCAGCAGCTTGTGGACTACGAATGAGCAGTTCTTC. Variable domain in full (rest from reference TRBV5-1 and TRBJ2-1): KAGVTQTPRYLIKTRGQQVTLSCSPISGHRSVSWYQQTPGQGLQFLFEYFSETQRNKGNFPGRFSGRQFSNSRSEMNVSTLELGDSALYLCASSLWTTNEQFFGPGTRLTVL.

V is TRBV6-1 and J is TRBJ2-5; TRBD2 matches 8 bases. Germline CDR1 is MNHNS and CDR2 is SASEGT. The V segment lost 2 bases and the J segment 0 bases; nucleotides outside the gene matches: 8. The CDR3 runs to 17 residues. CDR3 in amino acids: CASSESWRGDYQETQYF. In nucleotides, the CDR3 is TGTGCCAGCAGTGAATCCTGGCGGGGGGATTACCAAGAGACCCAGTACTTC.

The CDR3 sequence: CASSLRTGGLGEKLFF. The CDR3 DNA sequence: TGTGCCAGCAGCTTACGTACAGGGGGTCTAGGGGAAAAACTGTTTTTT. The chain couples TRBV11-2 to TRBJ1-4; 8 bases agree with TRBD1. CDR1 SGHAT and CDR2 FQNNGV come from the germline V gene. J lost 8 bases, V lost 2 bases, and 10 bases had no gene match. The CDR3 length is 16 residues.

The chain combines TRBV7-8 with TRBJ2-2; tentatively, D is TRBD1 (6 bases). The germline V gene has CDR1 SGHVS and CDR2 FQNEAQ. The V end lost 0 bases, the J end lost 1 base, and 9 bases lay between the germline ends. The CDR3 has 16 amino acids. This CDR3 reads CASSLARQENTGELFF. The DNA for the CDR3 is TGTGCCAGCAGCTTAGCGCGACAGGAGAACACCGGGGAGCTGTTTTTT.

The CDR3 DNA reads TGTGCCAGCAGCCAAGGGGGAGGTCAAGGCTTTTTTGGCGAGCAGTACTTC. It translates to CASSQGGGQGFFGEQYF. The chain employs TRBV14 and TRBJ2-7; the D gene is possibly TRBD2 (6 bases). V was clipped by 1 base and J by 6 bases, with 22 bases between them. The germline gives CDR1 SGHDN, CDR2 FVKESK. This CDR3 region has 17 residues.

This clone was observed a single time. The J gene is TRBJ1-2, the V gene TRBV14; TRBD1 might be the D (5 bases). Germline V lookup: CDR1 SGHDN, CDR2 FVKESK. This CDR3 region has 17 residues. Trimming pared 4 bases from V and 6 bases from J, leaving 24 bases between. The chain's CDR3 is CASSPWGSRERLNGYTF. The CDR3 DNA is TGTGCCAGCAGCCCGTGGGGATCCAGGGAAAGATTAAATGGCTACACCTTC.

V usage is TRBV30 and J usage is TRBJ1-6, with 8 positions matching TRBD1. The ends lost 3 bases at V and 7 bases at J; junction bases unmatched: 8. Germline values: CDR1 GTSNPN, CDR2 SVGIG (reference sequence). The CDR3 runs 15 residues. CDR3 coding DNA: TGTGCCTGGAGCTTCCCTGACAGGGGAAATTCACCCCTCCACTTT. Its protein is CAWSFPDRGNSPLHF.

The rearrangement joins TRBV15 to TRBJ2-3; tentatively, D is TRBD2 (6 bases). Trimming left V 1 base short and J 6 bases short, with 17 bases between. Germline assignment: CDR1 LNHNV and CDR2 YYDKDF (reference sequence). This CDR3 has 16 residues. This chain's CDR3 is CATSRGRRGKFDTQYF. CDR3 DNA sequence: TGTGCCACCAGCAGAGGCCGACGGGGGAAGTTCGATACGCAGTATTTT.

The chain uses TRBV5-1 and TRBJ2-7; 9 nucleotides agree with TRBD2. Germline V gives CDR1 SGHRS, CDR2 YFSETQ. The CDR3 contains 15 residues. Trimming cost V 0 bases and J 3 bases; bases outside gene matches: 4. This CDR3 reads CASSLDAGGDYEQYF. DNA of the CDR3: TGCGCCAGCAGCTTGGACGCGGGGGGGGACTACGAGCAGTACTTC.

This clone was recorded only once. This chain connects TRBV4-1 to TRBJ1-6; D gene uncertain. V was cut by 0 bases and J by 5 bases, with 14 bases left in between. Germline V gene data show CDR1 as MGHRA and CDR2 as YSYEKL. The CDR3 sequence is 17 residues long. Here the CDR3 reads CASSQDSGTSNNSPLHF. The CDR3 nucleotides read TGCGCCAGCAGCCAAGATTCGGGAACGTCCAATAATTCACCCCTCCACTTT.

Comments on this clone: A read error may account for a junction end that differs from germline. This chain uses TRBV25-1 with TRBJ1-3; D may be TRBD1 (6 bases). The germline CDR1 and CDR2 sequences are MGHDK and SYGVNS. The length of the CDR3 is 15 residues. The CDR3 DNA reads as TGTACCAGCAGTGAACCAGGGGTTGCTGGAAACACCATATATTTT. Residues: CTSSEPGVAGNTIYF.

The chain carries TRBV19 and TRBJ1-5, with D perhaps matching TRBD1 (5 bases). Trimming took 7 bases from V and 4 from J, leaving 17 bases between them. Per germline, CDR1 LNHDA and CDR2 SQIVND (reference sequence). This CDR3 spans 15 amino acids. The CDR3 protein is CASTLSGEINQPQHF. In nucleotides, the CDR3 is TGTGCCAGTACCCTCTCGGGGGAGATAAATCAGCCCCAGCATTTT.

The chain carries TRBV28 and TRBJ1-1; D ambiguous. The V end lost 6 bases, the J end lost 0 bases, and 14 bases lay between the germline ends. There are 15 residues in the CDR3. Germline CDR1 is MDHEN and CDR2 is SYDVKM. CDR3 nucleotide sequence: TGTGCCAGCAGCCTTATAACAGTATTGAACACTGAAGCTTTCTTT. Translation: CASSLITVLNTEAFF.

This CDR3 is CASYRDTEAFF. The DNA of the CDR3 is TGTGCCAGCTACCGGGACACTGAAGCTTTCTTT. The rearrangement uses TRBV6-5 and TRBJ1-1; no clear D. The CDR3 runs to 11 residues. Germline-derived CDR1 and CDR2 are MNHEY and SVGAGI. V dropped 8 bases and J dropped 3 bases, with 7 bases sitting between them.

CDR3 in amino acids: CAMTGDLSYEQYF. Written as DNA, the CDR3 is TGTGCCATGACAGGGGACCTCTCCTACGAGCAGTACTTC. This chain connects TRBV2 to TRBJ2-7; 8 bases are a match to TRBD1. CDR1 is SNHLY and CDR2 is FYNNEI in the germline V gene. Trimming removed 10 bases from V and 0 bases from J; junction bases left unmatched: 5. The CDR3 is made up of 13 amino acids.